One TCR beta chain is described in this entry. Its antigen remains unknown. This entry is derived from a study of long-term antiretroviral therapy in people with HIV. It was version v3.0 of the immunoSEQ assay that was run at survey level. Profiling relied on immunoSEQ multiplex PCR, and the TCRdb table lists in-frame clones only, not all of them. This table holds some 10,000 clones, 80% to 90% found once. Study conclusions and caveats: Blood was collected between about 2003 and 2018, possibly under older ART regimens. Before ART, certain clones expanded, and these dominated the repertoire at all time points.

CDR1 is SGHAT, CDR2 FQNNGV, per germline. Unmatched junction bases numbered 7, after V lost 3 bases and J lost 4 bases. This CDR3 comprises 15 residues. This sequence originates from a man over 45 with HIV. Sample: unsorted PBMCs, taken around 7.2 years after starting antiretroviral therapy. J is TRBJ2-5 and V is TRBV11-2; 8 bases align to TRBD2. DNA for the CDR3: TGTGCCAGCAGCTTTAGGACTAGCCCTTCAGAGACCCAGTACTTC. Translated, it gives CASSFRTSPSETQYF.